The T cell receptor (beta chain) under discussion was sequenced for a study of blood T cells in healthy people across ages. CDR3 length equals 14 residues. Germline CDR1 LGHDT, CDR2 YNNKEL (reference sequence). Trimming pared 4 bases from V and 6 bases from J, leaving 15 bases between. The study, taken as a whole, reports: From one million sequenced T cells, diversity estimates were lower bounds. Naive T cell percentage and TCR beta diversity correlated strongly.

The authors ran a second PCR of 7 to 11 cycles using a sample-barcoded 5' primer and a J-beta primer mix. Each TCR beta cDNA got a 12-nucleotide random molecular identifier. MiXCR was run by TCRdb on the 5' RACE reads, yielding one entry per CDR3 protein. The profile covers about 1.5 million distinct CDR3 sequences, with roughly 40% appearing a single time and 7% to 9.5% taken by the ten largest. Points on this clonotype: The target antigen is unknown.

The sample comprised blood. This chain connects TRBV3-1 to TRBJ1-1; possibly TRBD1 for D (5 bases). The TCR comes from a young woman in good health. The CDR3 DNA sequence: TGTGCCAGCAGCCCCTCCGGCAGGGTGGCTGAAGCTTTCTTT. Translated: CASSPSGRVAEAFF. The whole variable domain, remainder taken from reference TRBV3-1 and TRBJ1-1, is DTAVSQTPKYLVTQMGNDKSIKCEQNLGHDTMYWYKQDSKKFLKIMFSYNNKELIINETVPNRFSPKSPDKAHLNLHINSLELGDSAVYFCASSPSGRVAEAFFGQGTRLTVV.